This entry describes one T cell receptor beta chain. This entry belongs to a study of blood T cell repertoires in COVID-19. The overall study: Samples representing acute and convalescent COVID-19 were sourced from the United States, Italy and Spain. In each case, the material was cDNA or gDNA derived from T cells, B-cell-depleted T cells, or PBMCs.

Method: immunoSEQ multiplex PCR; TCRdb's copy keeps in-frame clones and lacks some. The table includes some 96,000 clones, more than 65% detected once. The CDR3 has 16 residues. Trimming stripped 0 bases from V and 5 bases from J, with 16 bases between. The germline gives CDR1 SEHNR, CDR2 FQNEAQ (reference sequence). The sample comprised peripheral blood. This clonotype was obtained from a man between 70 and 80 years old with active or convalescent COVID-19. V is TRBV7-9 and J is TRBJ2-5; perhaps TRBD2 as D (6 bases). CDR3 loop: CASSLAVGGLGETQYF. CDR3 nucleotide sequence: TGTGCCAGCAGCTTAGCGGTCGGGGGTCTGGGGGAGACCCAGTACTTC.